This TCR beta chain came from a study of monozygotic twins with inflammatory bowel disease. Regarding the study as a whole: Patient repertoires may have gained variability from differing immunosuppressive treatments. Support for a single strong signal or clonotype associated with IBD was absent. In the analysis, different T cell subtypes could not be told apart.

A total RNA quantity of roughly 3.5 ug went into each TCR library. TCRdb reanalyzed the 5' RACE reads, giving one entry per CDR3 protein sequence and no DNA. Its table lists about 160,000 distinct CDR3 sequences. Worth noting for this clonotype: The antigen remains undetermined.

This sequence originates from a human donor with ulcerative colitis or Crohn's disease, or a healthy co-twin of an affected twin (not recorded which). The source material was blood.

CDR3 protein: CSARSRTGGDRDTQYF. The gene calls are TRBV20-1 and TRBJ2-3; the D gene TCRdb calls, TRBD1, cannot be checked with no DNA. Germline CDR1 DFQATT, CDR2 SNEGSKA (reference sequence). The CDR3 totals 16 residues.